The T cell receptor (beta chain) under discussion was sequenced for a study of read filtering for tumor transcriptome and immune sequencing. Overall study context: By R-ISS, stages I, II and III held about 8, 15 and 7 patients.

General study results and limits: Dropping single-read clonotypes raised IR-seq and RNA-seq shared-clonotype correlation. Single-read clonotypes: roughly 82% of IR-seq clonotypes (approximately 4% of reads), around three quarters of RNA-seq clonotypes (roughly 49% of reads).

Germline CDR1 and CDR2: SQVTM and ANQGSEA. The CDR3 sequence is 17 residues long. Trimming at V came to 4 bases and at J to 1 base, leaving 12 bases not matched to a gene. At the time of active disease, bone marrow was collected from every patient. This clonotype occurred many times. Its specificity is not known. Molecular barcoded adaptors covering alpha/delta and beta/gamma chains were used on around 400 ng RNA. MiXCR, run by TCRdb on the reads, gives a single entry per CDR3 protein. The sample records approximately 140,000 distinct CDR3 sequences, about 13% being singletons. This chain uses TRBV29-1 with TRBJ2-3; 9 nucleotides agree with TRBD2. This TCR came from a donor aged 40 or over with multiple myeloma. Sequencing input: a population of CD138-negative cells sorted from bone marrow. The CDR3 DNA reads TGCAGCGTTGGAGGGTTAGTCGAGCGGGGGGGCACAGATACGCAGTATTTT. As protein: CSVGGLVERGGTDTQYF.